This T cell receptor beta chain was recovered during a study of identifying expanded T cells in peripheral blood (dated by TCRdb to between 2018 and 2021). With respect to the entire study: Technical replicates were generated by sequencing separate aliquots of the same genomic DNA pool, with four replicates compared pairwise.

A note on this clone: What this receptor recognizes is not known. Per-nucleotide qualities are absent, and no much larger clonotype sits a single base away.

TCRbeta CDR3 regions were profiled by bias-controlled multiplex PCR amplification of genomic DNA with the immunoSEQ Assay. In the source study's methods: The absolute abundance of each unique TCRbeta CDR3 region was quantified after sequences were collapsed and filtered. Two models were used to test differential abundance: a binomial model (Fisher-equivalent) and a beta-binomial model that adds time-dependent variance fitted from healthy donors. Clones with fewer than 5 combined templates were removed, and a clone was called differentially abundant if the clone's Benjamini-Hochberg FDR was below 0.01. The form v = (b*log(k)+a)^2 was used to model beta-binomial variance as a function of total template count across the two samples. The source is immuneACCESS, and TCRdb retained only in-frame sequences with V and J called. Part of the clones is not carried over; for the studies checked, unresolved V genes explain less than half of this, and the remainder is unexplained. Clone size and the V and J calls come from that table; the DNA yielded D and trimming. Counted in this sample were around 60,000 clones; over 75% of them appeared once. The ten largest clones represent approximately 19% of the sample.

No immune events, such as infections, were documented for the healthy donors during the collection period. Time-dependent variance in a beta-binomial model of T-cell clone differential abundance was calibrated using healthy-donor blood repertoires as a training cohort. There were some 10 healthy donors in the training cohort, of whom 3 were female and 7 were male. An age range of roughly 29 to 64 years, with an average of 43 years, was recorded for the donors. Whole blood was collected from each healthy donor at three time points spaced two to three weeks apart and obtained from a commercial supplier. Genomic DNA was extracted from unsorted whole blood for immunosequencing. Findings and caveats that apply to the study as a whole: The binomial model flagged approximately 1.2 differentially abundant clones between technical replicates but approximately 16 over about 2 weeks and around 19 over approximately 4 weeks. For all healthy donors, the variance in clone template counts between roughly 2-week samples rose significantly as total template count increased. Across all healthy-donor time intervals, the beta-binomial model significantly lowered both the number of clones called differentially abundant and the false-positive rate. It was expected by the authors that biological variance in healthy repertoires might increase further over much longer intervals, such as months to years.

The sequence was obtained from a person between 18 and 70 years old in good health. The sample comprised blood.

The sequence in DNA is TGTGCCAGCAGCCGACAGGGTCGAAACACTGAAGCTTTCTTT. Its protein product is CASSRQGRNTEAFF. The sequence is built from TRBV7-9 and TRBJ1-1; a stretch of 7 junction bases matches TRBD1. CDR1 SEHNR and CDR2 FQNEAQ are derived from the germline V gene (reference sequence). CDR3 length: 14 amino acids, cysteine to phenylalanine. Solely the CDR3 DNA is kept, with 42 bases framed from the first base. V and J are trimmed by 5 bases and 2 bases, and the gene matches miss 5 bases of the junction.